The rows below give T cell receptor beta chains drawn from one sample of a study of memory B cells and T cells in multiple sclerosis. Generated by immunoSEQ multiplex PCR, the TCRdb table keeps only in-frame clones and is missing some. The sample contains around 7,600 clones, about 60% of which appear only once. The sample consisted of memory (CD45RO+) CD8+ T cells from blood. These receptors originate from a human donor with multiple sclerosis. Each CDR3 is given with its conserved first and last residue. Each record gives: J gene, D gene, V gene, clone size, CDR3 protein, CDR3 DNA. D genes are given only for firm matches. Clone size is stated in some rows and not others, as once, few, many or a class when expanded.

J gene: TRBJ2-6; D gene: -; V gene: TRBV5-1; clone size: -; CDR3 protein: CASSFPTSGANVLTF; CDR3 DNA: TGCGCCAGCAGCTTCCCTACCTCTGGGGCCAACGTCCTGACTTTC
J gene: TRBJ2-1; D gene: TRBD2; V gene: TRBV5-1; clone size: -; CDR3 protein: CASTWLAGDGEQFF; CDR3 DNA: TGCGCCAGCACGTGGCTAGCGGGAGACGGTGAGCAGTTCTTC
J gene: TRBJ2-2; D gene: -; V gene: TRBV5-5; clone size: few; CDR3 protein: CASRSLNTGELFF; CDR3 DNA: TGTGCCAGCCGGAGCTTGAACACCGGGGAGCTGTTTTTT
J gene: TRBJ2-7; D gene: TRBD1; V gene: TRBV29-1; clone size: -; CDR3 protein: CSVEFLETGGPSEQYF; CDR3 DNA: TGCAGCGTTGAATTTCTAGAGACAGGGGGTCCTTCCGAGCAGTACTTC
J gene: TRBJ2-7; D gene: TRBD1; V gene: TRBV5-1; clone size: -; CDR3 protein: CASSLSGQGYEQYF; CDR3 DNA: TGCGCCAGCAGCTTGTCGGGACAGGGCTACGAGCAGTACTTC
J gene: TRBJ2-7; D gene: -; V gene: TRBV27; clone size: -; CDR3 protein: CASRPTRDTPYEQYF; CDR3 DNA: TGTGCCAGCAGACCTACTAGAGACACTCCCTACGAGCAGTACTTC
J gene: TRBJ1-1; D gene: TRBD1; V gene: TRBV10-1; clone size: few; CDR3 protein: CASSEKLTGSTEAFF; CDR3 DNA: TGCGCCAGCAGTGAAAAATTGACAGGGAGCACTGAAGCTTTCTTT
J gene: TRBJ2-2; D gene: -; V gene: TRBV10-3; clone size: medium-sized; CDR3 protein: CAISEARTGELFF; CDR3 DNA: TGTGCCATCAGTGAGGCTAGGACCGGGGAGCTGTTTTTT
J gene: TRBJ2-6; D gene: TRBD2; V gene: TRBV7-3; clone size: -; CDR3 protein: CASSPGGPSGANVLTF; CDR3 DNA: TGTGCCAGCAGCCCGGGGGGGCCCTCTGGGGCCAACGTCCTGACTTTC
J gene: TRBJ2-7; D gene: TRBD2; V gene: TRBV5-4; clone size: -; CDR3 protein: CASSVAGVEQYF; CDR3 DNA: TGTGCCAGCAGCGTAGCGGGGGTCGAGCAGTACTTC
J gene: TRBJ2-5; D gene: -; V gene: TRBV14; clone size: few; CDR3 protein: CASSQDRRQETQYF; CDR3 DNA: TGTGCCAGCAGCCAAGACCGGAGACAAGAGACCCAGTACTTC
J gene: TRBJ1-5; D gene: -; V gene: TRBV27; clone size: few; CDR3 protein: CASSLGSYQPQHF; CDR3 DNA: TGTGCCAGCAGTTTAGGCAGTTATCAGCCCCAGCATTTT
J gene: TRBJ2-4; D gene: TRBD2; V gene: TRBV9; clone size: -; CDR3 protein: CASSFRAGESKNIQYF; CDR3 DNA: TGTGCCAGCAGCTTCCGAGCGGGAGAATCCAAAAACATTCAGTACTTC
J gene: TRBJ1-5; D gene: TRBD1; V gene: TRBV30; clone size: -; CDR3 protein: CAWSPGTGGPYQPQHF; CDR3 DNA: TGTGCCTGGAGTCCAGGGACAGGGGGCCCATATCAGCCCCAGCATTTT
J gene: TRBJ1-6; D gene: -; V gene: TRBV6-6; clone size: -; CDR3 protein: CASSYAEIGNSPLHF; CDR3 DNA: TGTGCCAGCAGTTACGCGGAGATTGGCAATTCACCCCTCCACTTT
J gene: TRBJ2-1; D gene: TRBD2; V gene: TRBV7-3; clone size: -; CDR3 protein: CASSLVGGVNEQFF; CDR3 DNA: TGTGCCAGCAGCTTAGTCGGGGGGGTGAATGAGCAGTTCTTC
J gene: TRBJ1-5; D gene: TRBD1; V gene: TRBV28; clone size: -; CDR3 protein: CATSRTGENQPQHF; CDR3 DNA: TGTGCCACCTCCCGGACAGGGGAAAATCAGCCCCAGCATTTT
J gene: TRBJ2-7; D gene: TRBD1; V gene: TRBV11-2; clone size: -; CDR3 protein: CASSLRQGYEQYF; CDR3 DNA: TGTGCCAGCAGCTTAAGACAGGGATACGAGCAGTACTTC
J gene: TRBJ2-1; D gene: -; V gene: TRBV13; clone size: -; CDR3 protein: CASSLVGVPYNEQFF; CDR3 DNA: TGTGCCAGCAGCTTAGTCGGGGTCCCCTACAATGAGCAGTTCTTC
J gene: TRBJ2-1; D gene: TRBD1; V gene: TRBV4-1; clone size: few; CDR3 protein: CASSEGTANNEQFF; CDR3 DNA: TGCGCCAGCAGCGAGGGGACAGCAAACAATGAGCAGTTCTTC
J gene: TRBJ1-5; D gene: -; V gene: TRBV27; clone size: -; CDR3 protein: CASSPLQKVGGNNQPQHF; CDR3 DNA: TGTGCCAGCAGTCCACTGCAGAAGGTAGGGGGTAACAATCAGCCCCAGCATTTT
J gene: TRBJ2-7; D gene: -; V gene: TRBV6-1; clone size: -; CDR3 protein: CASMGARDNSYEQYF; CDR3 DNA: TGTGCCAGCATGGGGGCAAGGGACAACTCCTACGAGCAGTACTTC
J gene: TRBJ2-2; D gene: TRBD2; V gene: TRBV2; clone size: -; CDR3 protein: CASRGTSGRLHPGELFF; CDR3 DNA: TGTGCCAGCAGGGGGACTAGCGGGAGGCTCCATCCCGGGGAGCTGTTTTTT
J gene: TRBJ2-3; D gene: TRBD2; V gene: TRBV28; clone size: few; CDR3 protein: CASSPHGLADTLSTDTQYF; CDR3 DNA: TGTGCCAGCAGTCCCCACGGACTAGCAGATACCCTAAGCACAGATACGCAGTATTTT
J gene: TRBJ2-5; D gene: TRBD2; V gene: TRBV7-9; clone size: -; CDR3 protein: CASSLGAGAQETQYF; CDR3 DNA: TGTGCCAGCAGCTTGGGAGCGGGGGCGCAAGAGACCCAGTACTTC
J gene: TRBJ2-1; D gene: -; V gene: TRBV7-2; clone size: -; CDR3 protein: CASSFRWQGYNEQFF; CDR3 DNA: TGTGCCAGCAGCTTCCGGTGGCAGGGCTACAATGAGCAGTTCTTC
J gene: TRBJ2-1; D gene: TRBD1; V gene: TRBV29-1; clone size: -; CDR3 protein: CSAVGDRGFNEQFF; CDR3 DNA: TGCAGCGCCGTCGGAGACAGGGGATTCAATGAGCAGTTCTTC
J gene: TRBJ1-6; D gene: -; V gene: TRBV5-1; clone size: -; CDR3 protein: CASSLGALTPLHF; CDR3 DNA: TGCGCCAGCAGCTTGGGTGCGCTTACTCCCCTCCACTTT
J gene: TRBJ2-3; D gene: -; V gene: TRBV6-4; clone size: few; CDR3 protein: CASSERSTDTQYF; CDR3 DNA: TGTGCCAGCAGTGAGCGTAGCACAGATACGCAGTATTTT
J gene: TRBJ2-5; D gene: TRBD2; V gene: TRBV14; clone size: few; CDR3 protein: CASSQDTSGRPKETQYF; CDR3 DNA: TGTGCCAGCAGCCAAGACACTAGCGGGAGGCCCAAGGAGACCCAGTACTTC
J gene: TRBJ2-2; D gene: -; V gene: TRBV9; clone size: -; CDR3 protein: CASSLRDSNTGELFF; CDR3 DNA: TGTGCCAGCAGCCTGCGGGACTCTAACACCGGGGAGCTGTTTTTT
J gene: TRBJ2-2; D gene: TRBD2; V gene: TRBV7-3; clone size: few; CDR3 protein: CASSRRAGGTGELFF; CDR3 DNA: TGTGCCAGCAGCCGACGTGCGGGAGGCACCGGGGAGCTGTTTTTT
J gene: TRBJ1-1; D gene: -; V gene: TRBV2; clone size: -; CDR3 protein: CAAGGSTEAFF; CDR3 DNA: TGTGCCGCGGGGGGGAGCACTGAAGCTTTCTTT
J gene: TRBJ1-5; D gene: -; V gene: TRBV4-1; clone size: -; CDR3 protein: CASSQDPGTIRPQHF; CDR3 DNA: TGCGCCAGCAGCCAAGATCCCGGGACAATCCGCCCCCAGCATTTT
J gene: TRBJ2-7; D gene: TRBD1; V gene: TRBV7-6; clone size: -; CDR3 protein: CASSLGTGKSYEQYF; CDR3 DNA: TGTGCCAGCAGCTTAGGGACAGGGAAATCCTACGAGCAGTACTTC
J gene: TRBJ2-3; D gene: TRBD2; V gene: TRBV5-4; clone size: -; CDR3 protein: CASSTPSSGRLGDTQYF; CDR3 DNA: TGTGCCAGCAGCACACCCTCTAGCGGGAGGCTCGGGGATACGCAGTATTTT
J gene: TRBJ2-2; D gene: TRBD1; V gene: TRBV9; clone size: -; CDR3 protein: CASSPRTGNTGELFF; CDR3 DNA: TGTGCCAGCAGCCCCCGGACAGGGAACACCGGGGAGCTGTTTTTT
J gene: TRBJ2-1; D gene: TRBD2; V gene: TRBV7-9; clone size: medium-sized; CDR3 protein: CASSLPGGRIDEQFF; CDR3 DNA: TGTGCCAGCAGCTTACCGGGCGGGAGGATTGATGAGCAGTTCTTC
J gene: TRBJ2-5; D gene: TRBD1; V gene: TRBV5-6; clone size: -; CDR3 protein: CASSNNRGGQETQYF; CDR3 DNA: TGTGCCAGCAGCAACAACAGGGGCGGCCAAGAGACCCAGTACTTC
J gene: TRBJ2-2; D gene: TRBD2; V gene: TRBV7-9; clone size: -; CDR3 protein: CASSRVPLAGGANTGELFF; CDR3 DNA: TGTGCCAGCAGTCGAGTCCCCCTAGCGGGGGGGGCGAACACCGGGGAGCTGTTTTTT
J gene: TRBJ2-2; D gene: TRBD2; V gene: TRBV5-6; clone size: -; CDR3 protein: CASSLLRGRGVANTGELFF; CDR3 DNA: TGTGCCAGCAGCTTGTTAAGGGGTCGGGGGGTCGCGAACACCGGGGAGCTGTTTTTT
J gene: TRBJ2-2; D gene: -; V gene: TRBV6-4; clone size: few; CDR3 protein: CASSDSTGNTGELFF; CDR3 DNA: TGTGCCAGCAGTGACTCGACTGGGAACACCGGGGAGCTGTTTTTT
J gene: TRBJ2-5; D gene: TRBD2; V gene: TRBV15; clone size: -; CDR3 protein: CATSRGTSGRKYQETQYF; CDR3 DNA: TGTGCCACCAGCAGGGGGACTAGCGGGAGGAAGTACCAAGAGACCCAGTACTTC
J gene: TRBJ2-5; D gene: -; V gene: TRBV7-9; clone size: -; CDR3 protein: CASSPGGGVQYF; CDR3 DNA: TGTGCCAGCAGCCCCGGGGGAGGAGTGCAGTACTTC
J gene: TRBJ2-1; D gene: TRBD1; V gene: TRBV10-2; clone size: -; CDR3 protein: CASRAGTGSYNEQFF; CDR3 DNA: TGCGCCAGCAGAGCCGGGACAGGATCCTACAATGAGCAGTTCTTC
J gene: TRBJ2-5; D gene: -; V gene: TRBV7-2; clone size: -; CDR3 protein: CASSILEGAVDETQYF; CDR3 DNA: TGTGCCAGCAGCATCCTGGAGGGGGCTGTGGATGAGACCCAGTACTTC
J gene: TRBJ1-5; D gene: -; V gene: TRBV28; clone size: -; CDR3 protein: CASSLNPGGNQPQHF; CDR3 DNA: TGTGCCAGCAGTTTAAATCCAGGGGGCAATCAGCCCCAGCATTTT
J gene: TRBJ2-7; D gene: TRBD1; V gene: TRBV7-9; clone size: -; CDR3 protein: CASSSGQISYEQYF; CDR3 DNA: TGTGCCAGCAGCTCGGGACAGATCTCCTACGAGCAGTACTTC